One and the same sample provided the 16 T cell receptor beta chains below, sequenced in a study of OX40 agonist ivuxolimab in advanced cancers. The repertoire was sequenced with immunoSEQ multiplex PCR; TCRdb's copy has only in-frame clones and lacks some. Of 35,000 to 40,000 clones in the sample, 85% to 90% were seen once. This material consisted of CD4+ or CD8+ T cells sorted from blood, taken in a trial of the OX40 agonist ivuxolimab. The receptors shown here come from an adult with an advanced solid tumor such as melanoma, head and neck, liver or kidney cancer.

This clone was observed a single time. This chain uses TRBV2 with TRBJ1-2; no definite D call. Trimming removed 4 bases from V and 1 base from J, with 10 bases in between. Looked up from germline, CDR1 is SNHLY and CDR2 is FYNNEI. This CDR3 is built from 14 residues. DNA for the CDR3: TGTGCCAGCAGTGTGGAGTTTGTTAACTATGGCTACACCTTC. Its translation: CASSVEFVNYGYTF.

This chain links TRBV4-1 with TRBJ1-2; TRBD1 aligns across 10 bases. Losses at the gene ends were 0 bases for V and 8 bases for J; bases not matched to a gene: 9. The CDR3 runs to 16 residues. Germline V lookup: CDR1 MGHRA, CDR2 YSYEKL. The chain's CDR3 is CASSQESTGGVKGYTF. For the CDR3, the DNA is TGCGCCAGCAGCCAAGAGTCGACAGGGGGCGTGAAGGGCTACACCTTC.

This chain joins TRBV18 and TRBJ2-7; TRBD1 aligns across 7 bases. Germline loops: CDR1 KGHSH, CDR2 LQKENI. The CDR3 covers 13 residues. J lost 2 bases, V lost 4 bases, and 2 bases had no gene match. DNA of the CDR3: TGTGCCAGCTCACAAGGACAGGCCTACGAGCAGTACTTC. It translates to CASSQGQAYEQYF.

CDR3 residues: CASSEGLAGGSTEAFF. The CDR3 nucleotides read TGTGCCAGCAGCGAGGGACTAGCGGGGGGAAGTACTGAAGCTTTCTTT. The chain is built from TRBV9 and TRBJ1-1; maybe TRBD1 (5 bases). CDR1 SGDLS and CDR2 YYNGEE come from the germline V gene. The ends were cut back, 3 bases at V and 5 bases at J, with 20 bases in the middle. The CDR3 has 16 amino acids.

This chain connects TRBV19 to TRBJ1-3; D unclear. The CDR3 loop spans 11 amino acids. Germline V gene sequence: CDR1 LNHDA, CDR2 SQIVND (reference sequence). Trimming removed 5 bases at V and 7 bases at J, with 6 bases between. The CDR3 DNA follows: TGTGCCAGTAGTTTCATGAACACCATATATTTT. As protein: CASSFMNTIYF.

V and J are TRBV5-4 and TRBJ2-7; D may match TRBD1 or TRBD2 (7 bases each). Trimming took off 3 bases at V and 3 bases at J, with 16 bases between the two ends. This CDR3 comprises 15 residues. The germline V gene encodes CDR1 SGHNT and CDR2 YYREEE (reference sequence). Here the CDR3 DNA reads TGTGCCAGCAGCTCGGCGGGGGCAGGGGGCTACGAGCAGTACTTC. Protein sequence: CASSSAGAGGYEQYF.

The chain combines TRBV6-5 with TRBJ1-1; D unresolved. This CDR3 has 14 residues. Germline loops: CDR1 MNHEY, CDR2 SVGAGI. The germline V and J ends were trimmed by 5 bases and 4 bases, with 14 bases remaining between them. The CDR3 nucleotides are TGTGCCAGCAGTCCCCTTCCGGGAACCACTGAAGCTTTCTTT. Translating gives CASSPLPGTTEAFF.

V is TRBV5-4 and J is TRBJ2-1, with 10 bases fitting TRBD2. This CDR3 has 17 residues. CDR1 is SGHNT, CDR2 YYREEE, per germline (reference sequence). J lost 9 bases, V lost 1 base, and 13 bases had no gene match. DNA for the CDR3: TGTGCCAGCAGCTTGCTGCGTCCTAGCGGGAGTATCGGTGAGCAGTTCTTC. It codes for CASSLLRPSGSIGEQFF.

This CDR3 reads CASSESEYTDTQYF. CDR3 bases: TGTGCCAGCAGTGAAAGCGAATATACAGATACGCAGTATTTT. V is TRBV25-1 and J is TRBJ2-3; D call uncertain. V was trimmed by 2 bases and J by 3 bases, leaving 9 bases between them. CDR3 length: 14 amino acids. Germline V lookup: CDR1 MGHDK, CDR2 SYGVNS.

This clone came up once. The chain has TRBV2 and TRBJ2-3, with D unresolved. The CDR3 sequence is 13 residues long. Trimming left V 6 bases short and J 5 bases short, with 12 bases between. CDR1 is SNHLY and CDR2 is FYNNEI in the germline V gene. CDR3 nucleotide sequence: TGTGCCAGCAGCCGTCAAGAAAAAGATACGCAGTATTTT. Translating it yields CASSRQEKDTQYF. Drawing the rest from reference TRBV2 and TRBJ2-3, the complete variable domain is EPEVTQTPSHQVTQMGQEVILRCVPISNHLYFYWYRQILGQKVEFLVSFYNNEISEKSEIFDDQFSVERPDGSNFTLKIRSTKLEDSAMYFCASSRQEKDTQYFGPGTRLTVL.

This clone occurred once. The chain recombines TRBV5-4 with TRBJ2-2, with no clear D. This CDR3 has 14 residues. CDR1 is SGHNT, CDR2 YYREEE, per germline (reference sequence). V lost 3 bases and J lost 1, with 7 bases in between. The CDR3 loop reads CASSSGQNTGELFF. In nucleotides, the CDR3 is TGTGCCAGCAGCTCGGGTCAGAACACCGGGGAGCTGTTTTTT.

The chain couples TRBV6-5 to TRBJ1-2; D not certain. CDR1 and CDR2 (germline): MNHEY, SVGAGI. V was trimmed by 4 bases and J by 4 bases, leaving 19 bases between them. The CDR3 is 16 amino acids. CDR3 DNA: TGTGCCAGCAGTTGGGGTACTATGCGAAAGACCTATGGCTACACCTTC. This gives the protein CASSWGTMRKTYGYTF.

This clone is a singleton in its sample. The chain employs TRBV7-3 and TRBJ2-3, with D perhaps matching TRBD1 (5 bases). V lost 3 bases and J lost 1, with 8 bases in between. Germline V lookup: CDR1 SGHTA, CDR2 FQGTGA. CDR3 length: 14 amino acids. CDR3 amino acids: CASSLGQGTDTQYF. The CDR3 nucleotides are TGTGCCAGCAGCTTGGGGCAGGGCACAGATACGCAGTATTTT.

The V and J genes are TRBV18 and TRBJ2-7; possibly TRBD2 for D (5 bases). CDR1 is KGHSH, CDR2 LQKENI, per germline. V was cut by 2 bases and J by 6 bases, with 11 bases left in between. This CDR3 has 13 residues. CDR3: CASSPKESGEQYF. For the CDR3, the DNA is TGTGCCAGCTCACCAAAGGAAAGCGGCGAGCAGTACTTC.

The chain is built from TRBV11-2 and TRBJ1-1; 7 nucleotides agree with TRBD1. CDR1 is SGHAT and CDR2 is FQNNGV in the germline V gene. This CDR3 contains 13 residues. J gave up 11 bases and V 5 bases, and 11 bases lay outside the gene matches. CDR3 amino acids: CASSLNRGVVAFF. CDR3 sequence (DNA): TGTGCCAGCAGCCTGAACAGGGGTGTCGTGGCTTTCTTT.

This clone has just a few counts. The V call is TRBV2, the J call TRBJ1-5; D ambiguous. Germline V gives CDR1 SNHLY, CDR2 FYNNEI. V was shortened by 4 bases and J by 1 base, with 8 bases between the two germline ends. The CDR3 covers 14 residues. CDR3 amino acids: CASSGPASNQPQHF. The CDR3 region has the DNA TGTGCCAGCAGTGGGCCAGCGAGCAATCAGCCCCAGCATTTT.